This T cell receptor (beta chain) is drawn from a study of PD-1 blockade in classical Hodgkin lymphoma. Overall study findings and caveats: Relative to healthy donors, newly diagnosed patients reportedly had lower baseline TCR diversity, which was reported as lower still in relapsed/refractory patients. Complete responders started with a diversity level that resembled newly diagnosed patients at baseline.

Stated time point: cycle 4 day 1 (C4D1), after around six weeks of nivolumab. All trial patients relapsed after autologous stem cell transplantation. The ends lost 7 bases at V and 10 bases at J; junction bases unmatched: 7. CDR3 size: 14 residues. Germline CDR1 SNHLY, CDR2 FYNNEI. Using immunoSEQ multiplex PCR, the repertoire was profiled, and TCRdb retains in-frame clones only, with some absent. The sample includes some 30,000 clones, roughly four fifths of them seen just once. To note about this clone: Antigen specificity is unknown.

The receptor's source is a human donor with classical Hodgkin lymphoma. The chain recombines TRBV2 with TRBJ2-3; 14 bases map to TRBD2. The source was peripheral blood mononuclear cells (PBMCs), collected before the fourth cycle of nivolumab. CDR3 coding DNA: TGTGCCAGCACGGGACTAGCGGGAGTGGGGGCGCAGTATTTT. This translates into CASTGLAGVGAQYF.